The subject of this entry is one T cell receptor beta chain. This receptor's antigen is unknown. No quality values exist for individual bases; no much larger clone is one base distant. The collaborating institutions used their own protocols to collect whole blood in K2EDTA tubes. Collaborator samples were shipped for TCRbeta analysis as frozen whole blood, isolated PBMCs, or DNA extracted from either sample type. The sample originates from a study of blood T cell repertoires in COVID-19 (dated by TCRdb to the early 2020s). A note on the overall study: Samples covering the acute and convalescent phases of COVID-19 were provided by collaborators in the United States, Italy and Spain. The material from the prospective study consisted of cDNA or gDNA derived from T cells, B-cell-depleted T cells, or PBMCs. Deeply sampled blood TCRbeta repertoires from subjects exposed to, actively infected with, or recovered from COVID-19 were included in the dataset. Where available, HLA class I and class II types were obtained from metadata supplied by the sample provider rather than from assay-based typing. The samples were drawn from the first 160 participants of the ongoing ImmuneRACE study and from roughly 1,300 subjects provided by 6 global collaborators. The repertoires were made available in a free public database intended to serve as a resource for research on the immune response to SARS-CoV-2. The sample metadata nearly always contained a de-identified subject ID, COVID-19 status, age in years and sex.

Summary of the overall study and its limitations: The amount of clinical and demographic metadata varied by source and participant and was provided uncurated.

TCRbeta CDR3 regions were amplified from genomic DNA using the immunoSEQ Assay, a bias-controlled multiplex PCR. The paper's data handling went like this. Nucleated cell counts per sample were estimated from amplification of reference gene primers within the assay. To quantify the absolute abundance of each unique TCRbeta CDR3 rearrangement, sequence reads were collapsed and filtered. For each sample, productive Simpson clonality was calculated as the square root of Simpson's diversity index across productive rearrangements. The source is immuneACCESS, and TCRdb retained only in-frame sequences with V and J called. Part of the clones is not carried over; for the studies checked, unresolved V genes explain less than half of this, and the remainder is unexplained. V, J and clone size are taken as reported in that table, and D and trimming were inferred from the DNA itself. For this sample there are about 310,000 clones; approximately 90% appear just once. Of the sample, less than 2.5% falls within the top ten clones.

Including cysteine and phenylalanine, the CDR3 has 14 amino acids. Here the CDR3 DNA is all that survives: 42 bases in frame from base 1. Based on the germline V gene, the CDR1 and CDR2 sequences are SGHRS and YFSETQ. Trimming removed 0 bases from V and 6 bases from J, leaving 9 bases between the germline ends. This receptor was obtained from a man between 18 and 35 years old with active or convalescent COVID-19. The rearranged segments are TRBV5-1 and TRBJ2-2; the D segment could be TRBD2, given 5 matching bases. Sequencing was done on a sample of peripheral blood. The CDR3 is CASSLGPSSGELFF. In nucleotides, the sequence is TGCGCCAGCAGCTTGGGGCCTAGCTCCGGGGAGCTGTTTTTT.